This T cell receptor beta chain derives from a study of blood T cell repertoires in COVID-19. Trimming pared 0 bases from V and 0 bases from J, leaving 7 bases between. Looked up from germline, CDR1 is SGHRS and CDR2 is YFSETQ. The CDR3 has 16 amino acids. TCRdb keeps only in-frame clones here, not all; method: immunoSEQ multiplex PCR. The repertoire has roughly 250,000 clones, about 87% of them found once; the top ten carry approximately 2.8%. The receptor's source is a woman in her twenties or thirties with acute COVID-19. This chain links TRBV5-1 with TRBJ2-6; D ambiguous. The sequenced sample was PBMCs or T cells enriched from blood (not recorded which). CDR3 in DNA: TGCGCCAGCAGCTTGGATTTAGTCTCTGGGGCCAACGTCCTGACTTTC. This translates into CASSLDLVSGANVLTF.